This T cell receptor (beta chain) was recovered during a study of immune evolution from preneoplasia to lung adenocarcinoma. Study-level information: HLA loss of heterozygosity: approximately 7.5% AIS, 15% MIA, more than 25% ADC, none AAH.

The V gene's germline CDR1 is MNHNS and CDR2 SASEGT. The CDR3 is 13 residues long. J gave up 5 bases and V 6 bases, and 5 bases lay outside the gene matches. The protocol was immunoSEQ multiplex PCR, while the TCRdb copy is restricted to in-frame clones and leaves out a portion. Of fewer than 8,000 clones detected, almost 80% appear once; the ten largest clones hold approximately 5.8%. Study-level points and caveats: KRAS-mutant nodules had the highest T cell clonality. Clonality was highest in normal lung, lower in later-stage lesions apparently.

On this clone: The antigen is undetermined.

The TCR originated in a person over 45 with lung adenocarcinoma. What was sequenced was FFPE minimally invasive lung adenocarcinoma tissue. The chain employs TRBV6-1 and TRBJ1-1, with TRBD1 matching over 8 bases. The CDR3, as DNA: TGTGCCAGCAGCTCCACAGGGGGGACTGAAGCTTTCTTT. The encoded protein is CASSSTGGTEAFF.